This T cell receptor beta chain was identified during a study of early T cells in non-severe SARS-CoV-2 infection (dated by TCRdb to about 2021). About the investigation overall: Because TCR sequencing relied on bulk RNA taken from unsorted whole blood, pairing of alpha and beta chains was not possible.

Library method: 5' RACE. Reads for this sample came from a NextSeq 500. Unique molecular identifiers were attached to individual cDNA molecules in the TCR library protocol so that sequencing error and PCR bias could be corrected. TCR alpha and beta chains were both sequenced, and the abundances of alpha and beta sequences in each sample were closely correlated with each other. The paper's data handling went like this. Decombinator V4 was used to perform V gene, J gene and CDR3 annotation of TCR sequences. Expanded TCRs were defined as changing significantly between any two time points under a Poisson model with p below 0.0001. TCR abundances were normalised to the total number of TCRs sequenced per sample and were expressed as counts per million. TRAV1-2 paired with TRAJ12, TRAJ20 or TRAJ33 defined MAIT TCRs, while TRAV10 paired with TRAJ18 defined iNKT TCRs. VDJdb, accessed 1 November 2021, was searched for CMV, EBV and SARS-CoV-2 annotated TCRs, with TCRs annotated for multiple antigens excluded. TCRdb reanalyzed the raw reads on its own, using fastp at Q25 for trimming and MiXCR for clone calling, and kept in-frame beta chains. Duplicate CDR3 protein sequences are folded into a single record with the most common DNA and genes. The authors' filters were not applied to this entry. The sample includes 50,000 to 60,000 distinct CDR3 sequences, with 12% observed a single time. Jointly, the top ten make up 1.3% to 1.5% of the sample.

As a fraction of the sample, this clonotype is medium-sized (0.01 to 0.1%). Its antigen is still unknown. Base qualities are not recorded, but no much larger clone differs from it by a single base. Set within a cohort of healthcare workers in London, UK, this nested case-control study involved weekly PCR testing of nasopharyngeal swabs along with blood sampling. Healthcare workers were recruited during the week of the UK lockdown, between 23 and 31 March 2020, and followed weekly for up to roughly 16 weeks. The paper's findings and limits, for the study overall: VDJdb matching was skewed toward anti-spike CD8 responses and likely underestimated virus-specific expansions, missing private and CD4 specificities.

There are 13 amino acids in the CDR3, from cysteine to phenylalanine inclusive. Only the CDR3 DNA is retained, 39 bases long and in frame from the first base. In the germline V gene, CDR1 corresponds to KGHSH and CDR2 to LQKENI. The germline ends are 11 bases apart after V is trimmed by 3 bases and J by 11 bases. The rearrangement combines TRBV18 with TRBJ1-6, with no confident D gene call. The sequence derives from an adult who was a healthcare worker with PCR-confirmed SARS-CoV-2 infection or an uninfected control (not recorded which). The sequencing sample was made of whole blood. The DNA reads as follows: TGTGCCAGCTCACCGTCTCAGGAACCACCCCTCCACTTT. The resulting protein is CASSPSQEPPLHF.